Presented here are 3 T cell receptor beta chains from one specimen sequenced in a study of T cell responses to AZD1222 COVID-19 vaccine. Sequenced by immunoSEQ multiplex PCR; TCRdb stores in-frame clones only, minus some. The sample comprises 90,000 or so clones, about 88% of which are singletons, and 15% to 20% rests with the top ten. Sequencing used peripheral blood, obtained on day 0 of AZD1222 vaccination. These receptors were taken from an adult in good health.

The rearrangement joins TRBV10-3 to TRBJ2-1, with D unclear. Between the trimmed V and J ends, which lost 6 bases and 6 bases, there was a span of 12 bases. Looked up from germline, CDR1 is ENHRY and CDR2 is SYGVKD. This CDR3 has 13 amino acids. CDR3 DNA: TGTGCCATCAGCCTTCCCGCAAGCAATGAGCAGTTCTTC. Encoded protein: CAISLPASNEQFF.

The chain links TRBV24-1 to TRBJ2-1; TRBD2 matches 10 bases. V shed 1 base and J 8 bases; nucleotides not matched to a gene: 7. The CDR3 extends over 16 amino acids. CDR1 is KGHDR, CDR2 SFDVKD, per germline. For the CDR3, the DNA is TGTGCCACCAGTGATTTAGCTAGCGGGAGCAGTTATGAGCAGTTCTTC. It translates to CATSDLASGSSYEQFF.

This clone has only a few counts. V and J are TRBV6-2 or TRBV6-3 and TRBJ1-1; D remains unclear. Germline CDR1 reads MNHEY; CDR2 reads SVGEGT. Trimming shortened V by 2 bases and J by 0 bases, and 7 bases separated the two germline ends. The CDR3 is 14 amino acids. The chain's CDR3 is CASSYLGMNTEAFF. The CDR3 nucleotides read TGTGCCAGCAGTTACCTTGGCATGAACACTGAAGCTTTCTTT.